Below are 16 T cell receptor beta chains sequenced from a single sample in a study of T cell responses to AZD1222 COVID-19 vaccine. Measured with immunoSEQ multiplex PCR; TCRdb has only the in-frame clones, and not every one. Of about 140,000 clones in the sample, about 92% were seen once. The sample here was peripheral blood, taken on day 0 of AZD1222 vaccination. The receptor source for this set is an adult in good health.

The gene calls are TRBV10-3 and TRBJ1-2, with TRBD1 identical over 8 bases. There are 12 residues in the CDR3. V lost 6 bases and J lost 8; bases outside the gene matches: 5. Germline V gene sequence: CDR1 ENHRY, CDR2 SYGVKD. The CDR3 DNA is TGTGCCATCAGCGCAGGGGGCGAGGGCTACACCTTC. Residues: CAISAGGEGYTF.

The chain uses TRBV25-1 and TRBJ2-2; perhaps TRBD2 as D (5 bases). This CDR3 has 16 residues. V was trimmed by 1 base and J by 3 bases, leaving 12 bases between them. The germline CDR1 and CDR2 sequences are MGHDK and SYGVNS. Written as DNA, the CDR3 is TGTGCCAGCAGTGAATTCCGGGGTATCGACACCGGGGAGCTGTTTTTT. Its translation: CASSEFRGIDTGELFF.

The table lists this clone with a few counts. V and J are TRBV7-2 and TRBJ1-6; D may be TRBD1 (6 bases). The CDR3 has 14 amino acids. CDR1 and CDR2 from the germline V gene are SGHTA and FQGNSA. The V end was cut by 5 bases, the J end by 7 bases, with 12 bases between. The CDR3 bases are TGTGCCAGCAGCCCCCGGACAGCCAATTCACCCCTCCACTTT. Translation gives CASSPRTANSPLHF.

V is TRBV11-2 and J is TRBJ2-3; D is uncertain. This CDR3 has 14 residues. Germline V lookup: CDR1 SGHAT, CDR2 FQNNGV. The V and J ends lost 2 bases and 5 bases respectively, with 11 bases between them. In DNA, the CDR3 is TGTGCCAGCAGCTTAATGAAGGGAATAGATACGCAGTATTTT. As protein: CASSLMKGIDTQYF.

This clone was recorded once. The V and J genes are TRBV5-1 and TRBJ2-3; D not resolved. V gave up 0 bases and J gave up 1 base, with 3 bases separating them. Germline V CDR1 and CDR2: SGHRS, YFSETQ. This CDR3 contains 13 residues. In DNA, the CDR3 is TGCGCCAGCAGCTTGGATGGCACAGATACGCAGTATTTT. Translating gives CASSLDGTDTQYF. The full variable domain, with the rest looked up from reference TRBV5-1 and TRBJ2-3, is KAGVTQTPRYLIKTRGQQVTLSCSPISGHRSVSWYQQTPGQGLQFLFEYFSETQRNKGNFPGRFSGRQFSNSRSEMNVSTLELGDSALYLCASSLDGTDTQYFGPGTRLTVL.

The chain employs TRBV18 and TRBJ2-7, with D perhaps matching TRBD1 (6 bases). There are 13 residues in the CDR3. V dropped 1 base and J dropped 3 bases, with 7 bases sitting between them. The germline V gene has CDR1 KGHSH and CDR2 LQKENI. CDR3 sequence reads: CASSPQGDYEQYF. CDR3 coding DNA: TGTGCCAGCTCACCACAGGGGGACTACGAGCAGTACTTC.

This chain connects TRBV5-8 to TRBJ2-1, with D maybe TRBD1 (5 bases). Germline V lookup: CDR1 SGHTS, CDR2 YDEGEE. The CDR3 extends over 12 amino acids. The germline V and J ends were trimmed by 4 bases and 6 bases, with 8 bases remaining between them. The CDR3 DNA follows: TGTGCCAGCAGCATCGACAGCAATGAGCAGTTCTTC. Translation gives CASSIDSNEQFF.

This clone was observed a few times. This sequence joins TRBV2 and TRBJ2-1; 8 nucleotides line up with TRBD2. V lost 3 bases, J lost 4 bases, and 2 bases stayed unmatched. This CDR3 comprises 14 residues. Germline V gene data show CDR1 as SNHLY and CDR2 as FYNNEI. The CDR3 coding sequence is TGTGCCAGCAGTGACCAGCGGGGGTACAATGAGCAGTTCTTC. Protein product: CASSDQRGYNEQFF.

The chain has TRBV9 and TRBJ2-1; a possible D gene is TRBD1 (5 bases). This CDR3 comprises 15 residues. CDR1 is SGDLS, CDR2 YYNGEE, per germline. Trimming cost V 0 bases and J 5 bases, with 12 bases left between them. The CDR3 protein is CASSVGGIGDNEQFF. In DNA, the CDR3 is TGTGCCAGCAGCGTAGGGGGAATAGGGGACAATGAGCAGTTCTTC.

The genes are TRBV19 and TRBJ2-5; 10 bases match TRBD2. Germline values: CDR1 LNHDA, CDR2 SQIVND (reference sequence). The CDR3 runs to 15 residues. V lost 3 bases, J lost 9 bases, and 10 bases stayed unmatched. CDR3 nucleotide sequence: TGTGCCAGTAGTATGCCTAGCGGGAGAAGTATGGCCCAGTACTTC. Protein product: CASSMPSGRSMAQYF.

This chain links TRBV5-1 with TRBJ2-3; 13 bases line up with TRBD2. Germline loops: CDR1 SGHRS, CDR2 YFSETQ. The CDR3 length is 16 residues. Germline trimming cut 5 bases from V and 4 bases from J; bases unmatched to any gene: 7. CDR3 sequence reads: CASRRTSGSGSDTQYF. The DNA of the CDR3 is TGCGCCAGCAGGCGGACTAGCGGGAGTGGGTCAGATACGCAGTATTTT. Full variable domain (missing parts from reference TRBV5-1 and TRBJ2-3): KAGVTQTPRYLIKTRGQQVTLSCSPISGHRSVSWYQQTPGQGLQFLFEYFSETQRNKGNFPGRFSGRQFSNSRSEMNVSTLELGDSALYLCASRRTSGSGSDTQYFGPGTRLTVL.

This chain's CDR3 is CANDTGGTGELFF. The DNA of the CDR3 is TGTGCCAACGACACAGGGGGAACCGGGGAGCTGTTTTTT. The rearrangement joins TRBV24-1 to TRBJ2-2; 8 nucleotides agree with TRBD1. The CDR3 spans 13 residues. From germline, CDR1 is KGHDR and CDR2 SFDVKD. V lost 11 bases to trimming and J lost 5 bases; unmatched junction nucleotides: 6.

The J gene is TRBJ1-5, the V gene TRBV27; 10 nucleotides align to TRBD1. The CDR3 covers 17 residues. The V gene end was trimmed by 6 bases and the J gene end by 0 bases; junction bases not matched to a gene: 8. From germline, CDR1 is MNHEY and CDR2 SMNVEV (reference sequence). CDR3 amino acids: CASSPGTGVFSNQPQHF. Here the CDR3 DNA reads TGTGCCAGCAGCCCCGGGACAGGGGTTTTTAGCAATCAGCCCCAGCATTTT.

This clone is a singleton in its sample. The chain employs TRBV18 and TRBJ2-4; 11 nucleotides agree with TRBD1. Germline values: CDR1 KGHSH, CDR2 LQKENI. This CDR3 spans 17 amino acids. V lost 0 bases and J lost 2; bases outside the gene matches: 3. The CDR3 sequence: CASSPPGQGGTKNIQYF. CDR3 DNA: TGTGCCAGCTCACCACCGGGACAGGGGGGTACCAAAAACATTCAGTACTTC.

This clone has just one count. This chain connects TRBV24-1 to TRBJ2-1; tentatively, D is TRBD1 (5 bases). Germline CDR1 and CDR2: KGHDR and SFDVKD. V was clipped by 5 bases and J by 3 bases, with 13 bases between them. The CDR3 is made up of 15 amino acids. The CDR3 nucleotides read TGTGCCACCAGTGTAAAGTCCGACAGCTACAATGAGCAGTTCTTC. Translated, it gives CATSVKSDSYNEQFF.

The genes are TRBV28 and TRBJ1-5, with D possibly matching TRBD1 (5 bases). Germline lookup yields CDR1 MDHEN and CDR2 SYDVKM. V was cut by 4 bases and J by 7 bases, with 14 bases left in between. The CDR3 totals 14 residues. CDR3 nucleotide sequence: TGTGCCAGCAGTTGGGAGGCCCGGGGGCAGCCCCAGCATTTT. Protein: CASSWEARGQPQHF.